Presented here are 19 T cell receptor beta chains from one specimen sequenced in a study of T cell repertoires in cytomegalovirus infection. TCRdb called the reads again in MiXCR, with one record for every CDR3 protein. This table holds roughly 700,000 distinct CDR3 sequences, around 35% found once. These receptors have no identified antigens. This specimen consisted of cultured PBMCs, obtained from culture after CMV antigen stimulation. The receptors were sampled from a human donor in good health (CMV status not recorded). Some clones in this sample may be carry-over from other donors' samples.

This clonotype was counted only a few times. V usage is TRBV7-2 and J usage is TRBJ2-5; TRBD1 matches at 7 bases. From germline, CDR1 is SGHTA and CDR2 FQGNSA. CDR3 length: 15 amino acids. V dropped 5 bases and J dropped 4; count of bases not matched to a gene: 10. CDR3 sequence (DNA): TGTGCCAGCAGCGCTAGCCATAGGGGGCGAGAGACCCAGTACTTC. This codes for CASSASHRGRETQYF.

This clonotype has a count of ten or more. The chain couples TRBV7-2 to TRBJ2-4; 9 bases are a match to TRBD1. The CDR3 spans 17 residues. V lost 5 bases and J lost 5; bases outside the gene matches: 13. Germline lookup yields CDR1 SGHTA and CDR2 FQGNSA. The CDR3 nucleotides read TGTGCCAGCAGCCGACGTCCTAGGACAGGGGTAGAAAACATTCAGTACTTC. Its translation: CASSRRPRTGVENIQYF.

This clonotype appeared many times. The rearrangement links TRBV7-2 to TRBJ2-3; D gene unclear. The CDR3 has 13 residues. Trimming removed 3 bases at V and 3 bases at J, with 7 bases between. CDR1 SGHTA and CDR2 FQGNSA come from the germline V gene. The CDR3 loop is CASSFRRTDTQYF. As DNA, the CDR3 is TGTGCCAGCAGCTTTAGGCGAACAGATACGCAGTATTTT.

This clonotype was detected only a few times. The chain uses TRBV6-1 and TRBJ1-5; D perhaps matches TRBD1 (5 bases). V was shortened by 0 bases and J by 1 base, with 7 bases between the two germline ends. Looked up from germline, CDR1 is MNHNS and CDR2 is SASEGT. The CDR3 is made up of 15 amino acids. CDR3 in DNA: TGTGCCAGCAGTGAAGCGAGACAGAGCAATCAGCCCCAGCATTTT. As protein: CASSEARQSNQPQHF.

This chain links TRBV20-1 with TRBJ2-7, with TRBD2 identical over 11 bases. Germline CDR1 DFQATT, CDR2 SNEGSKA (reference sequence). Trimming at V came to 4 bases and at J to 4 bases, leaving 9 bases not matched to a gene. The CDR3 is made up of 15 amino acids. The CDR3 sequence is CSATLPSGGNYEQYF. The CDR3 nucleotides read TGCAGTGCTACCCTCCCTAGCGGGGGGAATTACGAGCAGTACTTC.

This clonotype was recorded only once. A read error is likely, as this CDR3 ends without the conserved phenylalanine or tryptophan. The CDR3 is CASSLLVLEDTEAFL. The DNA of the CDR3 is TGTGCCAGCAGTTTATTGGTACTCGAGGACACTGAAGCTTTCCTT. The rearrangement links TRBV28 to TRBJ1-1, with no clear D. This CDR3 region has 15 residues. V gave up 1 base and J gave up 3 bases, with 12 bases separating them. In germline, CDR1 is MDHEN, CDR2 SYDVKM.

The chain is built from TRBV28 and TRBJ2-5; D is perhaps TRBD2 (5 bases). This CDR3 region has 14 residues. Germline CDR1 and CDR2: MDHEN and SYDVKM. Deletions cut 3 bases from V and 0 bases from J, with 8 bases between. The CDR3 is CASSFSVYQETQYF. The CDR3 DNA reads as TGTGCCAGCAGTTTTAGCGTGTACCAAGAGACCCAGTACTTC. Supplemented by reference TRBV28 and TRBJ2-5, the full variable domain reads DVKVTQSSRYLVKRTGEKVFLECVQDMDHENMFWYRQDPGLGLRLIYFSYDVKMKEKGDIPEGYSVSREKKERFSLILESASTNQTSMYLCASSFSVYQETQYFGPGTRLLVL.

This clonotype was detected only a few times. The rearrangement links TRBV12-3 or TRBV12-4 to TRBJ2-3; D might be TRBD2 (5 bases). The CDR3 is made up of 15 amino acids. V was trimmed by 2 bases and J by 1 base, leaving 10 bases between them. As DNA, the CDR3 is TGTGCCAGCAGTTTAAGTGGGAGTCGCACAGATACGCAGTATTTT. Translating it yields CASSLSGSRTDTQYF.

The V gene is TRBV4-3, the J gene TRBJ2-2; D is unclear. Per germline, CDR1 LGHNA and CDR2 YSLEER. The ends were cut back, 1 base at V and 3 bases at J, with 15 bases in the middle. CDR3 length equals 17 residues. As DNA, the CDR3 is TGCGCCAGCAGCCAAGGTCTAGTAAGACTTGACACCGGGGAGCTGTTTTTT. Translated, it gives CASSQGLVRLDTGELFF.

The DNA for the CDR3 is TGTGCCAGCAGCCACAACCGGCGGGCGCGGGTGACCCAGTACTTC. Amino acids: CASSHNRRARVTQYF. V and J are TRBV7-9 and TRBJ2-5; tentatively, D is TRBD2 (5 bases). The V and J ends lost 5 bases and 7 bases respectively, with 20 bases between them. Germline CDR1 and CDR2: SEHNR and FQNEAQ (reference sequence). The CDR3 is 15 residues long.

The chain joins TRBV19 to TRBJ2-1, with D perhaps given as TRBD1 or TRBD2 (5 bases each). Germline assignment: CDR1 LNHDA and CDR2 SQIVND (reference sequence). The V and J ends lost 3 bases and 0 bases respectively, with 12 bases between them. The CDR3 consists of 16 residues. CDR3 nucleotide sequence: TGTGCCAGTAGTATCGGGGCGGCCGTCTCCTACAATGAGCAGTTCTTC. Encoded protein: CASSIGAAVSYNEQFF.

This clonotype has just a few counts. The final CDR3 position lacks the conserved phenylalanine or tryptophan, pointing to a likely read error. The DNA is omitted, as the CDR3 cannot be located on it reliably, and the CDR3 follows TCRdb's listing. This sequence joins TRBV6-7 and TRBJ2-3; the table's D call, TRBD1, was not checked against the DNA. TRBV6-7 is an ORF for which the function is uncertain. Both ends counted, the CDR3 spans 10 residues. The CDR3: CASSYGTGGY.

This clonotype has at least ten counts. The chain employs TRBV7-2 and TRBJ2-3; TRBD1 might be the D (6 bases). Trimming took off 8 bases at V and 2 bases at J, with 14 bases between the two ends. Per the germline V gene, CDR1 is SGHTA and CDR2 is FQGNSA. The CDR3 runs 14 residues. The CDR3 spells CASGEGVYTDTQYF. The DNA of the CDR3 is TGTGCCAGCGGCGAGGGGGTTTACACAGATACGCAGTATTTT.

The chain recombines TRBV20-1 with TRBJ2-3, with D possibly matching TRBD2 (6 bases). CDR1 is DFQATT, CDR2 SNEGSKA, per germline (reference sequence). Trimming took off 2 bases at V and 4 bases at J, with 28 bases between the two ends. The CDR3 is made up of 19 amino acids. The CDR3 region has the DNA TGCAGTGCTAGAACGGGTCGTGGGGGACTGGCGAAGGTTCCAGATACGCAGTATTTT. Its protein is CSARTGRGGLAKVPDTQYF.

This clonotype has more than one count but fewer than ten. This chain connects TRBV7-2 to TRBJ2-3, with TRBD2 matching 8 bases. The junction had 14 bases not matched to a gene; V was cut back by 5 bases and J by 4 bases. This CDR3 is 17 amino acids long. Germline V gene lookup returns CDR1 SGHTA and CDR2 FQGNSA. The CDR3 protein is CASSLGLAGISPDTQYF. CDR3 coding DNA: TGTGCCAGCAGCCTCGGGCTAGCGGGCATTTCCCCAGATACGCAGTATTTT.

This clonotype was recorded once. A read error may explain this, as a much larger clone is one base away. V gene TRBV6-1 combines with J gene TRBJ1-4; D call uncertain. V was trimmed by 1 base and J by 7 bases, leaving 10 bases between them. CDR1 MNHNS and CDR2 SASEGT come from the germline V gene. The CDR3 covers 14 residues. In nucleotides, the CDR3 is TGTGCCAGCAGTGAAGATGGGGAGGGTGAAAAACTGTTTTTT. It specifies CASSEDGEGEKLFF.

This chain connects TRBV18 to TRBJ1-2, with 8 nucleotides matching TRBD1. The CDR3 totals 14 residues. CDR1 is KGHSH, CDR2 LQKENI, per germline. V was pared by 4 bases and J by 7 bases, with 8 bases of the junction left unmatched. The CDR3 DNA is TGTGCCAGCTCACTGGGACAGGCAGACGGTGGCTACACCTTC. This gives the protein CASSLGQADGGYTF.

This clonotype came up a few times. The CDR3 region is CASSTMRDSSYEQYF. In DNA form, the CDR3 reads TGTGCCAGTAGTACAATGCGGGACAGCTCCTACGAGCAGTACTTC. This rearrangement joins TRBV19 to TRBJ2-7, with D tentatively TRBD1 (7 bases). V was trimmed by 4 bases and J by 0 bases, leaving 13 bases between them. Germline V gene sequence: CDR1 LNHDA, CDR2 SQIVND (reference sequence). This CDR3 comprises 15 residues.

This rearrangement joins TRBV10-2 to TRBJ2-5, with 14 bases that match TRBD2. Germline CDR1 WSHSY, CDR2 SAAADI. The CDR3 is 16 residues long. Trimming removed 7 bases from V and 5 bases from J; junction bases left unmatched: 9. CDR3 bases: TGCGCCAGCACCCCACCGGGACTAGCGGGAGTGGAGACCCAGTACTTC. Its protein is CASTPPGLAGVETQYF.